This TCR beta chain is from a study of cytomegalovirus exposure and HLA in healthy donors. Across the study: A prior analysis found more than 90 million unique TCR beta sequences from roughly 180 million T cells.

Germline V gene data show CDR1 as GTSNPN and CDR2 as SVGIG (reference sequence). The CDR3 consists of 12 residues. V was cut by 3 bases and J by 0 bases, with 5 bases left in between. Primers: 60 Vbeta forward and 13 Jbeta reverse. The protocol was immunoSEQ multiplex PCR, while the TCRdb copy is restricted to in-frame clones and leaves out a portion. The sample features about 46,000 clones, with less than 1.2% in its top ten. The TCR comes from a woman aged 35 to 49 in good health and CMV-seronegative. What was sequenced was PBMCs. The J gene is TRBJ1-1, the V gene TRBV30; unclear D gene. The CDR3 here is CAWSPMNTEAFF. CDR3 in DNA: TGTGCCTGGAGCCCAATGAACACTGAAGCTTTCTTT.